This paragraph reports one TCR beta chain. This specimen belongs to a study of technical replicates of blood from a few donors. The repertoire was sequenced with immunoSEQ multiplex PCR; TCRdb's copy has only in-frame clones and lacks some. The table has approximately 94,000 clones, almost 97% seen once. This CDR3 has 17 residues. V lost 3 bases and J lost 6, with 24 bases in between. Germline CDR1 is WSHSY and CDR2 is SAAADI. The TCR sequence derives from a human donor in good health. The rearrangement joins TRBV10-2 to TRBJ2-7; TRBD1 might be the D (6 bases). Sequenced material: T cells isolated from PBMCs. CDR3 in amino acids: CASSDLYLGRGIGEQYF. CDR3 coding DNA: TGCGCCAGCAGTGACTTATACCTCGGCAGGGGTATAGGCGAGCAGTACTTC.